The subject of this entry is one TCR beta chain. What it recognizes is unknown. The sample is drawn from a study of T cells in Graves' hyperthyroidism and ophthalmopathy. CDR3 length: 15 residues. V shed 6 bases and J shed 5 bases, with 23 bases lying between them. Germline V gives CDR1 DFQATT, CDR2 SNEGSKA (reference sequence). Whole-study results and caveats: Ophthalmopathy was identified by the model a median around 5.9 months ahead of onset.

Clinical Activity Scores of at least 3, NOSPECS grades of at least 4 and durations under 3 months characterized ophthalmopathy patients. Diagnoses were made from clinical symptoms, serum measures (thyroxine and TRAb), thyroid ultrasound and orbital computed tomography. The investigators amplified TCR beta CDR3 regions from RNA transcripts. TCR CDR3 underwent first-round RT-PCR with the HTBI primer set. TCRdb independently ran MiXCR on the multiplex PCR reads; one entry per CDR3 protein. The repertoire has about 480,000 distinct CDR3 sequences, roughly a quarter of them found once; the top ten carry about 11%.

The chain joins TRBV20-1 to TRBJ2-7; TRBD1 or TRBD2 may be the D gene (6 bases each). The sequenced sample consisted of blood. This receptor was identified in a woman aged 25-40 years with Graves' ophthalmopathy. The CDR3 sequence: CSARTGAPGRNEQYF. The DNA for the CDR3 is TGCAGTGCCCGAACGGGGGCCCCAGGGCGCAACGAGCAGTACTTC.